Listed below are T cell receptor beta chains from one sample, sequenced in a study of chemoradiotherapy in HPV16-positive cancers. Measured with immunoSEQ multiplex PCR; TCRdb has only the in-frame clones, and not every one. The sample yields more than 15,000 clones, 79% seen once. This specimen was acquired from a patient who underwent chemoradiotherapy. Receptor source: a human donor with HPV-associated anogenital cancer. The CDR3 runs from the conserved cysteine through the conserved F or W. The D gene is left open where the match is weak. A row's size may be missing; if present it is once, few, many or a size class.

d_gene: -
abundance: once
v_gene: TRBV2
j_gene: TRBJ1-5
CDR3aa: CASGGIAPSNQPQHF
CDR3nt: TGTGCCAGCGGCGGTATAGCACCCAGCAATCAGCCCCAGCATTTT

d_gene: -
abundance: -
v_gene: TRBV2
j_gene: TRBJ2-1
CDR3aa: CASSFGGTKSYEQFF
CDR3nt: TGTGCCAGCAGTTTCGGCGGGACGAAGTCCTATGAGCAGTTCTTC

d_gene: TRBD1
abundance: -
v_gene: TRBV11-2
j_gene: TRBJ2-7
CDR3aa: CASSLDRDSSYEQYF
CDR3nt: TGTGCCAGCAGCTTAGACCGGGACAGCTCCTACGAGCAGTACTTC

d_gene: TRBD2
abundance: -
v_gene: TRBV5-1
j_gene: TRBJ2-7
CDR3aa: CASSAPGLAGYEQYF
CDR3nt: TGCGCCAGCAGCGCCCCGGGACTAGCGGGCTACGAGCAGTACTTC

d_gene: TRBD2
abundance: few
v_gene: TRBV5-6
j_gene: TRBJ2-1
CDR3aa: CASSLSSGEQFF
CDR3nt: TGTGCCAGCAGCCTTTCTAGCGGAGAGCAGTTCTTC

d_gene: -
abundance: -
v_gene: TRBV7-8
j_gene: TRBJ2-1
CDR3aa: CASSLVWNEQFF
CDR3nt: TGTGCCAGCAGCTTAGTATGGAATGAGCAGTTCTTC

d_gene: -
abundance: -
v_gene: TRBV15
j_gene: TRBJ1-2
CDR3aa: CATSRELRGNYGYTF
CDR3nt: TGTGCCACCAGCAGAGAGTTAAGGGGGAACTATGGCTACACCTTC

d_gene: -
abundance: -
v_gene: TRBV5-6
j_gene: TRBJ2-5
CDR3aa: CASSLSGSQETQYF
CDR3nt: TGTGCCAGCAGCTTGAGCGGGTCCCAAGAGACCCAGTACTTC

d_gene: -
abundance: -
v_gene: TRBV10-2
j_gene: TRBJ2-3
CDR3aa: CASSGGTGGTDTQYF
CDR3nt: TGCGCCAGCAGTGGCGGGACTGGGGGCACAGATACGCAGTATTTT

d_gene: TRBD2
abundance: once
v_gene: TRBV7-2
j_gene: TRBJ2-1
CDR3aa: CASSLTSGGPSEQFF
CDR3nt: TGTGCCAGCAGCTTGACTAGCGGGGGGCCCAGTGAGCAGTTCTTC

d_gene: -
abundance: once
v_gene: TRBV19
j_gene: TRBJ1-1
CDR3aa: CASSFGRTAEAFF
CDR3nt: TGTGCCAGTAGTTTCGGACGGACAGCTGAAGCTTTCTTT

d_gene: TRBD1
abundance: -
v_gene: TRBV28
j_gene: TRBJ2-7
CDR3aa: CASSSSGQGYYLF
CDR3nt: TGTGCCAGCAGTTCGTCGGGACAGGGGTATTATTTGTTC

d_gene: -
abundance: few
v_gene: TRBV4-2
j_gene: TRBJ2-6
CDR3aa: CASSQGAPSGANVLTF
CDR3nt: TGTGCCAGCAGCCAGGGGGCACCCTCTGGGGCCAACGTCCTGACTTTC

d_gene: TRBD1
abundance: once
v_gene: TRBV5-4
j_gene: TRBJ2-3
CDR3aa: CASSRTGNGDTQYF
CDR3nt: TGTGCCAGCTCGAGGACAGGGAACGGAGATACGCAGTATTTT

d_gene: TRBD1
abundance: -
v_gene: TRBV11-1
j_gene: TRBJ2-7
CDR3aa: CASSPVRGRDYEQYF
CDR3nt: TGTGCCAGCAGTCCTGTCAGGGGGAGAGACTACGAGCAGTACTTC

d_gene: -
abundance: -
v_gene: TRBV7-6
j_gene: TRBJ2-1
CDR3aa: CASSASGSYNEQFF
CDR3nt: TGTGCCAGCAGCGCCTCCGGGTCCTACAATGAGCAGTTCTTC

d_gene: -
abundance: -
v_gene: TRBV4-3
j_gene: TRBJ2-1
CDR3aa: CASRRRSTYNEQFF
CDR3nt: TGCGCCAGCCGGCGGCGCAGCACCTACAATGAGCAGTTCTTC

d_gene: TRBD1
abundance: -
v_gene: TRBV5-1
j_gene: TRBJ2-1
CDR3aa: CASSLGQGEFF
CDR3nt: TGCGCCAGCAGCCTGGGACAGGGGGAGTTCTTC

d_gene: TRBD2
abundance: -
v_gene: TRBV19
j_gene: TRBJ2-5
CDR3aa: CASSLSGGAWETQYF
CDR3nt: TGTGCCAGTAGTCTAAGCGGGGGGGCCTGGGAGACCCAGTACTTC

d_gene: TRBD1
abundance: -
v_gene: TRBV2
j_gene: TRBJ2-2
CDR3aa: CASSEATGGPNTGELFF
CDR3nt: TGTGCCAGCAGTGAAGCCACAGGGGGGCCCAACACCGGGGAGCTGTTTTTT

d_gene: TRBD2
abundance: -
v_gene: TRBV27
j_gene: TRBJ2-3
CDR3aa: CASSPLRGSTDTQYF
CDR3nt: TGTGCCAGCAGTCCGTTGCGGGGGAGCACAGATACGCAGTATTTT

d_gene: -
abundance: -
v_gene: TRBV7-9
j_gene: TRBJ2-6
CDR3aa: CASSLGSSRRSGANVLTF
CDR3nt: TGTGCCAGCAGCCTAGGATCCAGCAGGCGCTCTGGGGCCAACGTCCTGACTTTC

d_gene: -
abundance: -
v_gene: TRBV14
j_gene: TRBJ1-6
CDR3aa: CASSQVLSSPLHF
CDR3nt: TGTGCCAGCAGCCAAGTCCTTTCTTCACCCCTCCACTTT

d_gene: -
abundance: -
v_gene: TRBV21-1
j_gene: TRBJ2-7
CDR3aa: CASLTGCPYEQYF
CDR3nt: TGTGCCAGTTTGACAGGGTGCCCCTACGAGCAGTACTTC

d_gene: -
abundance: -
v_gene: TRBV7-9
j_gene: TRBJ1-5
CDR3aa: CASSLGQGVSNQPQHF
CDR3nt: TGTGCCAGCAGCTTAGGGCAGGGCGTCTCCAATCAGCCCCAGCATTTT

d_gene: TRBD1
abundance: -
v_gene: TRBV10-2
j_gene: TRBJ2-1
CDR3aa: CASRGTGGIKSSYNEQFF
CDR3nt: TGCGCCAGCAGGGGGACAGGGGGGATTAAAAGCTCCTACAATGAGCAGTTCTTC

d_gene: -
abundance: -
v_gene: TRBV18
j_gene: TRBJ1-5
CDR3aa: CASSPEWEENQPQHF
CDR3nt: TGTGCCAGCTCACCCGAGTGGGAAGAGAATCAGCCCCAGCATTTT

d_gene: -
abundance: -
v_gene: TRBV4-1
j_gene: TRBJ1-1
CDR3aa: CASSQYDRMYTEAFF
CDR3nt: TGCGCCAGCAGCCAGTACGATCGGATGTACACTGAAGCTTTCTTT

d_gene: TRBD1
abundance: few
v_gene: TRBV2
j_gene: TRBJ1-2
CDR3aa: CASSEGAGGYYGYTF
CDR3nt: TGTGCCAGCAGTGAAGGGGCAGGGGGTTACTATGGCTACACCTTC

d_gene: TRBD1
abundance: -
v_gene: TRBV5-1
j_gene: TRBJ2-5
CDR3aa: CASSAGQVWGETQYF
CDR3nt: TGCGCCAGCAGCGCCGGACAGGTCTGGGGAGAGACCCAGTACTTC

d_gene: -
abundance: -
v_gene: TRBV7-3
j_gene: TRBJ1-1
CDR3aa: CASSPDRYTEAFF
CDR3nt: TGTGCCAGCAGCCCAGACAGATACACTGAAGCTTTCTTT

d_gene: -
abundance: -
v_gene: TRBV4-1
j_gene: TRBJ1-5
CDR3aa: CASSQVGGNGEPQHF
CDR3nt: TGCGCCAGCAGCCAAGTCGGTGGGAACGGGGAGCCCCAGCATTTT

d_gene: -
abundance: once
v_gene: TRBV9
j_gene: TRBJ1-6
CDR3aa: CASSARGGYNSPLHF
CDR3nt: TGTGCCAGCAGCGCCAGGGGAGGATATAATTCACCCCTCCACTTT

d_gene: -
abundance: -
v_gene: TRBV27
j_gene: TRBJ2-7
CDR3aa: CASSRLSYNPEEQYF
CDR3nt: TGTGCCAGCAGTCGACTGTCTTACAACCCAGAGGAGCAGTACTTC

d_gene: TRBD1
abundance: -
v_gene: TRBV18
j_gene: TRBJ1-2
CDR3aa: CASSLGTGGGRPYGYTF
CDR3nt: TGTGCCAGCTCACTAGGGACAGGGGGCGGTCGGCCCTATGGCTACACCTTC

d_gene: -
abundance: -
v_gene: TRBV7-9
j_gene: TRBJ1-1
CDR3aa: CASSAQAGIATEAFF
CDR3nt: TGTGCCAGCAGCGCCCAGGCAGGGATAGCGACTGAAGCTTTCTTT

d_gene: TRBD1
abundance: few
v_gene: TRBV9
j_gene: TRBJ2-7
CDR3aa: CASSAGDRAYEQYF
CDR3nt: TGTGCCAGCAGCGCTGGGGACAGAGCCTACGAGCAGTACTTC

d_gene: TRBD2
abundance: -
v_gene: TRBV4-2
j_gene: TRBJ2-1
CDR3aa: CASSQDGSGGLYNEQFF
CDR3nt: TGTGCCAGCAGCCAAGATGGGAGCGGGGGACTTTACAATGAGCAGTTCTTC

d_gene: TRBD2
abundance: -
v_gene: TRBV4-1
j_gene: TRBJ2-7
CDR3aa: CASSPTTSGGPYEQYF
CDR3nt: TGCGCCAGCAGCCCCACGACTAGCGGGGGCCCCTACGAGCAGTACTTC

d_gene: -
abundance: -
v_gene: TRBV4-1
j_gene: TRBJ1-6
CDR3aa: CASSQEGAGVSPLHF
CDR3nt: TGCGCCAGCAGCCAAGAAGGTGCAGGGGTCTCACCCCTCCACTTT

d_gene: -
abundance: once
v_gene: TRBV4-3
j_gene: TRBJ2-5
CDR3aa: CASSQGVYQQETQYF
CDR3nt: TGCGCCAGCAGCCAAGGGGTCTACCAACAAGAGACCCAGTACTTC

d_gene: TRBD2
abundance: -
v_gene: TRBV5-8
j_gene: TRBJ2-7
CDR3aa: CASSRGGSLYEQYF
CDR3nt: TGTGCCAGCAGCCGGGGGGGTTCCCTCTACGAGCAGTACTTC

d_gene: -
abundance: -
v_gene: TRBV7-2
j_gene: TRBJ2-7
CDR3aa: CASSPGGGSPYEQYF
CDR3nt: TGTGCCAGCAGCCCAGGGGGGGGCTCCCCTTACGAGCAGTACTTC